Given below is one T cell receptor (beta chain) in context. The CDR3 contains 15 residues. The V gene's germline CDR1 is SEHNR and CDR2 FQNEAQ (reference sequence). With 2 bases clipped from V and 8 bases from J, the junction kept 7 bases outside the gene matches. This sample is part of a study of shared clonotypes between healthy human individuals. Assay: immunoSEQ multiplex PCR; the TCRdb copy retains only in-frame clones and omits some. The profile shows roughly 640,000 clones, approximately 97% of them singletons. The chain is built from TRBV7-9 and TRBJ2-1; 9 bases are shared with TRBD1. Source material: naive CD4+ T cells sorted from blood. Subset of the sample: CD45RA+ positively selected. The source of this sequence is a woman aged 25 to 39 in good health. CDR3 DNA sequence: TGTGCCAGCAGCTTATCCCAAACAGGGGGCGATGAGCAGTTCTTC. It encodes CASSLSQTGGDEQFF.